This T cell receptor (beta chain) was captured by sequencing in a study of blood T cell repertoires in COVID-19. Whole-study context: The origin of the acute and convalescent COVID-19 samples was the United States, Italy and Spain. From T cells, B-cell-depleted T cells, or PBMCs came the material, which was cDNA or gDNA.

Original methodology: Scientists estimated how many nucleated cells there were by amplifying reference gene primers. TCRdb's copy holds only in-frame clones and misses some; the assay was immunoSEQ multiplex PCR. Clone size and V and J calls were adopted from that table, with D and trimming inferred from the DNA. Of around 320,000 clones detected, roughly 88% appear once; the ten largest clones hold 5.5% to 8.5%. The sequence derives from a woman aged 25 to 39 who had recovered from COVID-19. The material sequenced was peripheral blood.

The CDR3 protein is CASSFALDSEAFF. CDR3 coding DNA: TGTGCCAGCAGTTTCGCGCTTGACAGTGAAGCTTTCTTT. The chain is built from TRBV28 and TRBJ1-1, with D perhaps matching TRBD1 (5 bases). V lost 3 bases to trimming and J lost 7 bases, with 12 bases between them. The germline V gene has CDR1 MDHEN and CDR2 SYDVKM. The CDR3 is made up of 13 amino acids.